Included here is one T cell receptor beta chain sequence, with context. Its antigen is still unknown. Sequence at one end of the junction differs from germline and may be a read error. Germline V lookup: CDR1 DFQATT, CDR2 SNEGSKA (reference sequence). The CDR3 consists of 15 residues. Per sample, a minimum of 6 million PBMCs were isolated. The use of a sample-barcoded 5' primer and a J-beta primer mix characterized a second PCR of roughly 6 to 11 cycles. From the 5' RACE reads, TCRdb called clonotypes with MiXCR, one entry per CDR3 protein. The table has 450,000 to 700,000 distinct CDR3 sequences, 25% to 30% seen once; the top ten hold around 20%. These data belong to a study of blood T cells in healthy people across ages. Study findings and constraints: The donors' CMV status was not determined, possibly confounding changes in expanded clonotypes. In older individuals, TCR beta diversity per million T cells was lower, falling roughly linearly with age. Unsorted PBMCs ruled out conclusive naive versus antigen-experienced comparison.

The sequencing sample was made of blood. The sequence came from an older woman in good health. The chain has TRBV20-1 and TRBJ1-2, with unresolved D. The DNA for the CDR3 is TGCAGTGCTCCTTCGTCAGAGGGCCCTAACTATGGCTACGCCTTC. This translates into CSAPSSEGPNYGYAF.